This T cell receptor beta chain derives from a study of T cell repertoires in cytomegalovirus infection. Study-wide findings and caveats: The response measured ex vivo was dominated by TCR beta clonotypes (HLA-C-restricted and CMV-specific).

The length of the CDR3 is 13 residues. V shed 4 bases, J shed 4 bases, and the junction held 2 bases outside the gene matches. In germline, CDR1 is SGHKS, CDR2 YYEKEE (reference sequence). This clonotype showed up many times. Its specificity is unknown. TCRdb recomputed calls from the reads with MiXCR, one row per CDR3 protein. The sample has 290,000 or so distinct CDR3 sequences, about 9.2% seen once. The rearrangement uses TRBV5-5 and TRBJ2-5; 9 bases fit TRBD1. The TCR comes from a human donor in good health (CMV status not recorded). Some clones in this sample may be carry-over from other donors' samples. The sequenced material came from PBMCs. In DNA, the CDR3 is TGTGCCAGCAGCGCGACAGGGGGAGAGACCCAGTACTTC. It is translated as CASSATGGETQYF.